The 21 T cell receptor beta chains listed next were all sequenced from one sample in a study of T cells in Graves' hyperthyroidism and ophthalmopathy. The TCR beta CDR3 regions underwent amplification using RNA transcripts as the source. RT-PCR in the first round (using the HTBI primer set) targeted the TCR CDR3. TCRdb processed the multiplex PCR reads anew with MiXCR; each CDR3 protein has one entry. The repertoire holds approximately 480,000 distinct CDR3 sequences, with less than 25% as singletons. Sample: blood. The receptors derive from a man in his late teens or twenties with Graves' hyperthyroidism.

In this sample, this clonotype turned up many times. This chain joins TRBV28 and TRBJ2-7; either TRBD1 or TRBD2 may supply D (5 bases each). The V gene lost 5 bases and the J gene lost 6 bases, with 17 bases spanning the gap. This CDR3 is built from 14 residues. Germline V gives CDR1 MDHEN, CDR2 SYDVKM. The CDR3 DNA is TGTGCCAGCAGTCTCCACGGGGCATTGGTCGAGCAGTACTTC. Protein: CASSLHGALVEQYF.

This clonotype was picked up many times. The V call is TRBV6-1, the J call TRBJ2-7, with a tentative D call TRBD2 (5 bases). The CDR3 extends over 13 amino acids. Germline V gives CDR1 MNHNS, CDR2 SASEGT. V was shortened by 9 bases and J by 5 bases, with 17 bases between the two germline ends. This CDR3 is CASARKWENEQYF. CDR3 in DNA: TGTGCCAGTGCCAGGAAGTGGGAGAACGAGCAGTACTTC.

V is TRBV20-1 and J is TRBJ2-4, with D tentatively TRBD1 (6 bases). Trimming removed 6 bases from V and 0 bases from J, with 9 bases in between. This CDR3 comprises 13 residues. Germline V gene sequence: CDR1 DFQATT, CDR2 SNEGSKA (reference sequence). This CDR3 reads CSAKGGAKNIQYF. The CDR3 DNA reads TGCAGTGCAAAAGGGGGAGCCAAAAACATTCAGTACTTC.

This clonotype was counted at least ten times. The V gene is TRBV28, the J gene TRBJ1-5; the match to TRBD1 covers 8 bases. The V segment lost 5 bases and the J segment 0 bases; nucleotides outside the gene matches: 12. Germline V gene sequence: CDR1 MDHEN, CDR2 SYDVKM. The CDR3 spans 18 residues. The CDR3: CASSHRQGFRYSNQPQHF. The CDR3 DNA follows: TGTGCCAGCAGTCACCGACAGGGGTTTCGCTATAGCAATCAGCCCCAGCATTTT.

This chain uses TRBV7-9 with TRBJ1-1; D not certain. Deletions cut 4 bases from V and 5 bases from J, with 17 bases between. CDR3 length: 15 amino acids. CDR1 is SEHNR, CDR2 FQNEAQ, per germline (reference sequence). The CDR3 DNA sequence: TGTGCCAGCAGCTCCCTCCGGGGAATGGGGACTGAAGCTTTCTTT. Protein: CASSSLRGMGTEAFF.

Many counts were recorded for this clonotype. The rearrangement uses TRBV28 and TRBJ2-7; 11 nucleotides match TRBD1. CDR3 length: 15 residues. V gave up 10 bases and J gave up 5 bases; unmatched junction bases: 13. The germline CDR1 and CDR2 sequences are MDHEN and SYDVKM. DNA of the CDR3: TGTGCCACCACCCGTATGGGACAGGGGGACCACGAGCAGTACTTC. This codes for CATTRMGQGDHEQYF.

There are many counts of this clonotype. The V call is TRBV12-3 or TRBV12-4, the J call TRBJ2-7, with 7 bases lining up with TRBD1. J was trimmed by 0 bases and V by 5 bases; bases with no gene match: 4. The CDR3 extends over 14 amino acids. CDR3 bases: TGTGCCAGCAGTCCGACAGGGAGCTCCTACGAGCAGTACTTC. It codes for CASSPTGSSYEQYF.

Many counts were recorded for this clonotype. CDR3 region: CASSFPGTANYGYTF. The CDR3 DNA is TGTGCCAGCAGCTTTCCCGGGACAGCCAACTATGGCTACACCTTC. The rearrangement uses TRBV28 and TRBJ1-2; 7 nucleotides align to TRBD1. This CDR3 is built from 15 residues. CDR1 is MDHEN, CDR2 SYDVKM, per germline. V lost 6 bases to trimming and J lost 2 bases; unmatched junction nucleotides: 9.

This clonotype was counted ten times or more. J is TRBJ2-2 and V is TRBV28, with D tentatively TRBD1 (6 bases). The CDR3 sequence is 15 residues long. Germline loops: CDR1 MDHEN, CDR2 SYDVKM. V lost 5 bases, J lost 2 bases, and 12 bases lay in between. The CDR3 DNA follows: TGTGCCAGCAGTCCTCGGACAGAAAACACCGGGGAGCTGTTTTTT. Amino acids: CASSPRTENTGELFF.

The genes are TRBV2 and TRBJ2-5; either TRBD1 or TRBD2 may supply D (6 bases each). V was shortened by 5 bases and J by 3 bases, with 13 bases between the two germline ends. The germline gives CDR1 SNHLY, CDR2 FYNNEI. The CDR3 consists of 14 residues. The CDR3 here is CASSSRGAEETQYF. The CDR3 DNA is TGTGCCAGCAGTTCAAGGGGGGCAGAAGAGACCCAGTACTTC.

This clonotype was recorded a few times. The CDR3 coding sequence is TGCAGCGTCCTCGAAGCTAACTATGGCTACACCTTC. Translation: CSVLEANYGYTF. The genes are TRBV29-1 and TRBJ1-2, with D hard to call. Germline V gives CDR1 SQVTM, CDR2 ANQGSEA. V was pared by 6 bases and J by 0 bases, with 8 bases between. This CDR3 has 12 amino acids.

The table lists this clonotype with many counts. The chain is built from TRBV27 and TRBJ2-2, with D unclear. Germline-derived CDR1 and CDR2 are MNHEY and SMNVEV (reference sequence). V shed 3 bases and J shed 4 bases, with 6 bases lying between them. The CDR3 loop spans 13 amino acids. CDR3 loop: CASSLLATGELFF. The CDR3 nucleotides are TGTGCCAGCAGTTTGCTCGCCACCGGGGAGCTGTTTTTT.

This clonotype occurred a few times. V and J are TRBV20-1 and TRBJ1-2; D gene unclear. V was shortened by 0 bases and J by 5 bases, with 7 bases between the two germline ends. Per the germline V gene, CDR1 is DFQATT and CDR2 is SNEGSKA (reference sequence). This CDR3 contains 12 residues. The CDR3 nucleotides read TGCAGTGCTAGAGAGGGCGGTTATGGCTACACCTTC. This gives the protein CSAREGGYGYTF.

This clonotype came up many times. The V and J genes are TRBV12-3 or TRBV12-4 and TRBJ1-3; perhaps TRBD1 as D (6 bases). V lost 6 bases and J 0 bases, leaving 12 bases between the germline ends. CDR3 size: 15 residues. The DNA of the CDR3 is TGTGCCAGCAGCTTCACAGGGCGCTCTGGAAACACCATATATTTT. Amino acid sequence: CASSFTGRSGNTIYF.

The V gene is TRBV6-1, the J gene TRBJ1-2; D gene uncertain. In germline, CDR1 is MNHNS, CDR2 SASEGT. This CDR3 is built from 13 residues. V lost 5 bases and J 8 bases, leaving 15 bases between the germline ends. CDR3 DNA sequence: TGTGCCAGCAGTAGAGGACGTCCGGGGGGCTACACCTTC. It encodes CASSRGRPGGYTF.

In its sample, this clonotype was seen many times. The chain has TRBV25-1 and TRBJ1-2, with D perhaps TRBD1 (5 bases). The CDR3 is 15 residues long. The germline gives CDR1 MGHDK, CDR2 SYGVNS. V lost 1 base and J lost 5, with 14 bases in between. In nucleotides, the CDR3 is TGTGCCAGCAGTGAATTTACCGCCTCAGGGTATGGCTACACCTTC. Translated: CASSEFTASGYGYTF.

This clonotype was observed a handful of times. CDR3 in DNA: TGTGCCAGTAGTATGGCAACTAGCGGGAGTCGGACCTACGAGCAGTACTTC. It codes for CASSMATSGSRTYEQYF. The chain is built from TRBV19 and TRBJ2-7, with 11 bases that match TRBD2. Losses at the gene ends were 3 bases for V and 2 bases for J; bases not matched to a gene: 9. The CDR3 length is 17 residues. Germline CDR1 is LNHDA and CDR2 is SQIVND (reference sequence).

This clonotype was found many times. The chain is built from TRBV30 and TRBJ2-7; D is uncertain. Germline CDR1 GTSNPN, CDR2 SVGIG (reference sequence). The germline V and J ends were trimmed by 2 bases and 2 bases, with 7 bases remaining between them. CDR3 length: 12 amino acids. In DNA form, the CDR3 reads TGTGCCTGGAGTATCTCAACCTACGAGCAGTACTTC. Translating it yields CAWSISTYEQYF.

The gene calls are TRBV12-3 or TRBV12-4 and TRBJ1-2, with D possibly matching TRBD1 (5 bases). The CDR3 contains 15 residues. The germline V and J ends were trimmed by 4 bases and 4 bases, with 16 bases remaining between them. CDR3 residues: CASSYGGTDVYGYTF. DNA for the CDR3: TGTGCCAGCAGTTACGGCGGGACGGATGTCTATGGCTACACCTTC.

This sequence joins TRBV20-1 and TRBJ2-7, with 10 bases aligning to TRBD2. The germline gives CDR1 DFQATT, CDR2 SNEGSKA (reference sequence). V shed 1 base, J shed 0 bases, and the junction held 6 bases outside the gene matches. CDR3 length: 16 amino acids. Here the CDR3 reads CSARAGLARSSYEQYF. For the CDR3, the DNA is TGCAGTGCTAGAGCGGGACTAGCGAGGAGCTCCTACGAGCAGTACTTC.

CDR3 DNA: TGTGCCAGCAGCCAAGTCGGACCACCCAATGAGCAGTTCTTC. It encodes CASSQVGPPNEQFF. V gene TRBV11-2 combines with J gene TRBJ2-1; D is unresolved. Germline CDR1 reads SGHAT; CDR2 reads FQNNGV. Trimming took off 5 bases at V and 6 bases at J, with 14 bases between the two ends. This CDR3 comprises 14 residues.